The T cell receptor beta chain under discussion was sequenced for a study of blood T cells in healthy people across ages. Study-level points and caveats: Since the PBMCs were unsorted, naive and antigen-experienced cells could not be conclusively compared. Among T cells, TCR beta diversity per million cells dropped roughly linearly as age rose.

The sample holds a few counts of this clonotype. The antigen is not known. From germline, CDR1 is MNHEY and CDR2 SVGAGI. The CDR3 extends over 15 amino acids. Trimming took 6 bases from V and 3 from J, leaving 17 bases between them. Primers used in a second PCR of roughly 6 to 11 cycles were a sample-barcoded 5' primer and a J-beta primer mix. Each CDR3 protein is one row after TCRdb ran MiXCR on the 5' RACE reads. The sample shows some 800,000 distinct CDR3 sequences, approximately 44% of them seen only once. The source of this sequence is a man in his sixties in good health. This chain links TRBV6-5 with TRBJ1-2, with D perhaps matching TRBD1 (5 bases). Sequenced material: blood. This CDR3 is CASRRNPQADYGYTF. The CDR3 DNA sequence: TGTGCCAGCAGGCGTAACCCACAGGCAGACTATGGCTACACCTTC.